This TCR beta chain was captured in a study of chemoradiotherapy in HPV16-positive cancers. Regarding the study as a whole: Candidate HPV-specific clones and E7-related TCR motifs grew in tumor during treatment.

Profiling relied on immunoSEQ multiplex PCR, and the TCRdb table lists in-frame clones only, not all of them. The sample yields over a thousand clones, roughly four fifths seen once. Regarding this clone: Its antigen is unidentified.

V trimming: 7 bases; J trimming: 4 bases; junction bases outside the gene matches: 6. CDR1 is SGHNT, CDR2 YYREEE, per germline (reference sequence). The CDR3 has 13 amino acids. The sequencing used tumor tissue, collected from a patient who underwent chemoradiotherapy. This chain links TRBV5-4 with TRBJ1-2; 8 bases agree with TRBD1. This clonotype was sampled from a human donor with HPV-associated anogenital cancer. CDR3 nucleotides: TGTGCCAGCGCCACTACAGGGGGCTATGGCTACACCTTC. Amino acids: CASATTGGYGYTF.